This TCR beta chain was obtained from a study of metastatic and nonmetastatic thyroid tumors. Study in general: Comparison of repertoires was carried out across blood and tumor or nodule tissue from malignant and benign thyroid patients. Study-level points and caveats: TCR beta diversity was reportedly significantly higher in malignant thyroid tumors than benign nodules, in blood and tumor.

In the source study's methods: Differences in CDR3 between clinicopathological groups were drawn on to build a classifier intended to discriminate distant-metastatic papillary thyroid cancer patients. TCRdb reprocessed the PCR reads using MiXCR. TCRdb, rather than the study authors, made the V and J calls. The table includes 25,000 to 30,000 clones, about 16% detected once. This clone was seen ten or more times. Its antigen remains unknown. Not a single patient had been given any form of treatment at any point before undergoing thyroid surgery. This clonotype was sampled from a female donor with papillary thyroid cancer or a benign thyroid nodule (not recorded which). Some clones in this sample may be carry-over from other donors' samples. Sequenced input: blood.

The CDR3 here is CATSDPGRETQYF. The CDR3 DNA follows: TGTGCCACCAGTGATCCAGGGCGGGAGACCCAGTACTTC. This rearrangement joins TRBV24-1 to TRBJ2-5; weak D call: TRBD1 (5 bases). Germline V gene lookup returns CDR1 KGHDR and CDR2 SFDVKD. Trimming pared 3 bases from V and 5 bases from J, leaving 9 bases between. The CDR3 has 13 residues.